This T cell receptor (beta chain) stems from a study of blood T cell repertoires in COVID-19 (dated by TCRdb to about 2020). Study-wide context: Samples covering the acute and convalescent phases of COVID-19 were provided by collaborators in the United States, Italy and Spain. Where available, HLA class I and class II types were obtained from metadata supplied by the sample provider rather than from assay-based typing. The material from the prospective study consisted of cDNA or gDNA derived from T cells, B-cell-depleted T cells, or PBMCs. Samples came from the ongoing ImmuneRACE study (first 160 participants) plus 1,254 subjects from 6 global collaborators. Deeply sampled blood TCRbeta repertoires from subjects exposed to, actively infected with, or recovered from COVID-19 were included in the dataset. Nearly every sample came with metadata listing a de-identified subject ID, COVID-19 status, age in years and sex. The repertoires were released in a freely available public database meant as a resource for research on the immune response to SARS-CoV-2. Study-wide findings and limitations: The amount of clinical and demographic metadata varied by source and participant and was provided uncurated.

In this sample, this clone turned up a few times. Its antigen remains unidentified. No base quality information exists; no much larger clone differs at one position. TCRbeta CDR3 regions were amplified from genomic DNA by means of the immunoSEQ Assay, a bias-controlled multiplex PCR. The study's own analysis went as follows. The number of nucleated cells in each sample was estimated from the amplification of reference gene primers within the assay. Sequence reads were collapsed and filtered to measure the absolute abundance of every unique TCRbeta CDR3 rearrangement. For each sample, productive Simpson clonality was calculated as the square root of Simpson's diversity index across productive rearrangements. Entries here come from immuneACCESS through TCRdb and include only in-frame sequences with V and J called. Some clones fail to appear in such tables; in the studies checked, an unresolved V gene covers under half of the shortfall, and the cause of the remainder is unknown. V and J calls plus clone size are reproduced from that table; the DNA served to infer D and trimming. The sample profile shows about 190,000 clones; nearly 90% of them were found once. Together, the top ten hold roughly 21% of the sample.

Each collaborating institution followed its own protocols to collect whole blood in K2EDTA tubes. For TCRbeta analysis, collaborators shipped samples in one of three forms: frozen whole blood, isolated PBMCs, or DNA extracted from either of those sample types. Here V drops 6 bases and J drops 6 bases, and the junction holds 6 bases not matched to any gene. For CDR1 and CDR2, the germline V gene (reference sequence) lists MNHNY and SVGAGI. The CDR3 contains 15 residues, cysteine and phenylalanine counted. CDR3 DNA only is kept here, 45 bases in frame from base 1. This receptor was obtained from a man in his sixties with active or convalescent COVID-19. Sample: peripheral blood. Recombination joined TRBV6-6 with TRBJ2-1; the central 12 bases match TRBD2. The CDR3 protein sequence reads: CASSSSGGARNEQFF. The nucleotides are TGTGCCAGCAGCTCTAGCGGGGGGGCACGCAATGAGCAGTTCTTC.